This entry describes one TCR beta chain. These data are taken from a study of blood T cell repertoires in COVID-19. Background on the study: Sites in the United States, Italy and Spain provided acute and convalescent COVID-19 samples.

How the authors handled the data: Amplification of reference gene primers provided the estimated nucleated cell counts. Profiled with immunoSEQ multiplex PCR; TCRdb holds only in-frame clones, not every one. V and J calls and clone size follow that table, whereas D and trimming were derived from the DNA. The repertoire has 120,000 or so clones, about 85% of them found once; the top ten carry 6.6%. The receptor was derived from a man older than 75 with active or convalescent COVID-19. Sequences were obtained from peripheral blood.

CDR3 DNA sequence: TGTGCCAGCAGTGACCCGGGAGTTTTCCCAGATACGCAGTATTTT. Its translation: CASSDPGVFPDTQYF. The chain uses TRBV6-4 and TRBJ2-3; D is perhaps TRBD2 (6 bases). In germline, CDR1 is MRHNA, CDR2 SNTAGT. The CDR3 loop spans 15 amino acids. Deletions cut 2 bases from V and 4 bases from J, with 13 bases between.